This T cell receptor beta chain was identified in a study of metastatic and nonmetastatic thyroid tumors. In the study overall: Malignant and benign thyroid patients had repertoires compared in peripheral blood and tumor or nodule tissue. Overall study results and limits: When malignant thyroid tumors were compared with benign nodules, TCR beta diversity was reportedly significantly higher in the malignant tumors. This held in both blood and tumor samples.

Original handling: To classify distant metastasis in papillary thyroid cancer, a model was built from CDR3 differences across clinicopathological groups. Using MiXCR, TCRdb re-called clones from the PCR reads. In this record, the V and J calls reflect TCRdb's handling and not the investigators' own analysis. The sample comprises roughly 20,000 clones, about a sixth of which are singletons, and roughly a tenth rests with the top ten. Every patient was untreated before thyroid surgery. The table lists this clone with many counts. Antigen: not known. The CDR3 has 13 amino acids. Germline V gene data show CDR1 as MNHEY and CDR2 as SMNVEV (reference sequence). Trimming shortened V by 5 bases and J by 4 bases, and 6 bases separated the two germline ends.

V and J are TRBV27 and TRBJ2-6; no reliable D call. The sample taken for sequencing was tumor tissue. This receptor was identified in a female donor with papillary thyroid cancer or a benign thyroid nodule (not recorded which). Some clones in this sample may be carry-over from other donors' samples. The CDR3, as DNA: TGTGCCAGCAGTAGCGTGGGGGCCAACGTCCTGACTTTC. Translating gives CASSSVGANVLTF.